This TCR beta chain was found in a study of cytotoxic CD8 clonotypes in ibrutinib-treated CLL (dated by TCRdb to the early 2020s). At the level of the whole study: The cohort included some 14 treatment-naive and ten to twelve relapsed/refractory patients; under 18 were IGHV unmutated. Partial responses were observed in roughly 24 patients and complete responses in 2; after a median follow-up of around 68 months, remission was maintained in roughly 14 patients and progression was observed in approximately 12. Samples at response were collected after a median of about 12 months of treatment, with a range of roughly 6 to 40 months. On average, each sample had some 250,000 productive templates and approximately 89,000 productive rearrangements. Of the 90 or so participants in the trial, about 26 had longitudinal samples available. Cryopreserved peripheral blood mononuclear cells were collected at three points: before therapy, at response, and at either sustained remission or disease progression. Every remission and progressive disease sample was obtained while ibrutinib was still being received by the patients. Study-wide findings and limitations: An increase in clonality was observed at ibrutinib response, with clonality remaining stable during sustained remission and falling back toward baseline at progression. Public clonotypes were rare and either shrank or stayed stable during treatment, and the rise in clonality at ibrutinib response reflected expansion of private clonotypes. Baseline clonality exceeded that of age-matched healthy donors and correlated strongly with circulating CD8+ T-cell counts. Sampling times were not matched between sustained-remission and progressing patients, and lymph node repertoires were not studied.

V is clipped by 0 bases and J by 13 bases, and the sequence between their germline boundaries is 13 bases long. The germline V gene yields SGHTS for CDR1 and YDEGEE for CDR2. Taken from cysteine to phenylalanine, the CDR3 has 13 residues. The sequence is cut down to CDR3 DNA, 39 bases in frame from base 1. The sample's time point, from its label and the paper: 20 to 30 months on ibrutinib. Approximately 2 micrograms of genomic DNA were extracted from cryopreserved PBMCs for TCR beta library preparation. Longitudinal blood samples from CLL patients receiving ibrutinib monotherapy were subjected to high-throughput TCR beta sequencing. Patients were enrolled in a phase 2 open-label single-center ibrutinib monotherapy trial. Each clonotype received, on average, around 10x coverage in deep resolution sequencing performed on a MiSeq, where the target depth lay between 1 in 1 million and 1 in 200,000 T cells. TCR beta libraries were generated with the immunoSEQ hsTCRB Kit. The paper's data handling went like this. Data were analyzed with ImmunoSEQ Data Assistant and ImmunoSEQ Analyzer, with V, D and J genes assigned per IMGT definitions. Clonality was computed as one minus normalized Shannon entropy of productive rearrangement frequencies, ranging from 0 to 1. Only overrepresented clonotypes making up at least 0.05% of each patient's repertoire were included in the public clonotype analysis. Around 12 age-matched healthy donor repertoires from immuneACCESS were used as controls for clonality. TCRdb stores this immuneACCESS table with in-frame sequences only. Part of the clones is absent; in the studies checked, under half of the shortfall reflects unresolved V genes, and no reason is known for the rest. Clone size and V and J calls were adopted from that table, with D and trimming inferred from the DNA. The sample table holds some 130,000 clones, of which roughly 85% were seen once. The ten largest account for roughly 2% of the sample.

As for this clone: Its antigen target is currently unknown. No base-level quality is on record; no much larger clone is a single base apart.

The sequences come from PBMCs, collected after 24 months of ibrutinib treatment. The chain links TRBV5-8 with TRBJ2-2, and possibly TRBD2, on 5 matching bases. This sequence originates from a human donor with chronic lymphocytic leukemia. Here the CDR3 is given as CASSLVILEGLFF. In nucleotide form, the sequence is TGTGCCAGCAGCTTGGTTATACTAGAAGGGCTGTTTTTT. With all but the CDR3 taken from the reference TRBV5-8 and TRBJ2-2 genes, the full variable domain is: EAGVTQSPTHLIKTRGQQATLRCSPISGHTSVYWYQQALGLGLQFLLWYDEGEERNRGNFPPRFSGRQFPNYSSELNVNALELEDSALYLCASSLVILEGLFFGEGSRLTVL.